This T cell receptor beta chain was retrieved from a study of metastatic and nonmetastatic thyroid tumors. Using MiXCR, TCRdb reanalyzed the PCR reads. Of 29,000 or so clones in the sample, 3.5% to 5% were seen once. The trim removed 6 bases at V and 8 bases at J, leaving 11 bases unmatched. This CDR3 comprises 15 residues. There were no patients who had received any treatment before thyroid surgery. Sequencing was done on a sample of blood. This sequence originates from a female donor with papillary thyroid cancer or a benign thyroid nodule (not recorded which). Some clones in this sample may be carry-over from other donors' samples. The V call is TRBV12-3 or TRBV12-4, the J call TRBJ2-1, with 9 bases fitting TRBD1. CDR3 amino acids: CASSPGQGSVDEQFF. As DNA, the CDR3 is TGTGCCAGCAGCCCGGGACAGGGTTCGGTAGATGAGCAGTTCTTC.